This entry lists 9 T cell receptor beta chains sequenced from one sample in a study of T cell repertoires in urothelial bladder cancer. Data came from immunoSEQ multiplex PCR; TCRdb stores just in-frame clones and leaves some out. The table has around 12,000 clones, roughly two thirds seen once. Sequenced sample: tumor-infiltrating cells from bladder cancer. Receptors were obtained from a human donor with urothelial carcinoma.

CDR3 loop: CASSPAGTINEKLFF. The CDR3, as DNA: TGTGCCAGCAGTCCAGCCGGGACAATTAATGAAAAACTGTTTTTT. V is TRBV27 and J is TRBJ1-4; D is perhaps TRBD1 (6 bases). Germline V gene sequence: CDR1 MNHEY, CDR2 SMNVEV (reference sequence). The germline V and J ends were trimmed by 5 bases and 4 bases, with 14 bases remaining between them. The CDR3 has 15 amino acids.

This clone has a handful of counts. The chain uses TRBV5-1 and TRBJ1-1; no clear D. V dropped 2 bases and J dropped 2 bases, with 7 bases sitting between them. The CDR3 extends over 13 amino acids. The germline gives CDR1 SGHRS, CDR2 YFSETQ. The CDR3 reads CASSFGGNTEAFF. The CDR3 DNA sequence: TGCGCCAGCAGCTTCGGAGGTAACACTGAAGCTTTCTTT.

The V call is TRBV6-1, the J call TRBJ2-3; the match to TRBD2 covers 8 bases. The CDR3 totals 20 residues. CDR1 and CDR2 from the germline V gene are MNHNS and SASEGT. V lost 0 bases and J lost 0; bases outside the gene matches: 14. CDR3 protein: CASSEANKRGLGVSTDTQYF. Here the CDR3 DNA reads TGTGCCAGCAGTGAAGCAAATAAGCGGGGGTTAGGAGTTAGCACAGATACGCAGTATTTT.

This clone was observed a handful of times. The V and J genes are TRBV5-1 and TRBJ1-1, with TRBD1 as a possible D gene (5 bases). CDR1 is SGHRS, CDR2 YFSETQ, per germline. This CDR3 is built from 15 residues. V dropped 4 bases and J dropped 0 bases, with 13 bases sitting between them. CDR3 in DNA: TGCGCCAGCAGCCTGCTGGGACGGATGAACACTGAAGCTTTCTTT. This codes for CASSLLGRMNTEAFF.

V is TRBV14 and J is TRBJ1-2, with D possibly being TRBD1 (6 bases). Deletions cut 0 bases from V and 4 bases from J, with 9 bases between. This CDR3 has 14 amino acids. From germline, CDR1 is SGHDN and CDR2 FVKESK. In DNA, the CDR3 is TGTGCCAGCAGCCAAGAAACAGGGCGCTATGGCTACACCTTC. Amino acid sequence: CASSQETGRYGYTF.

J is TRBJ1-2 and V is TRBV19; D is unclear. Germline-derived CDR1 and CDR2 are LNHDA and SQIVND (reference sequence). V shed 5 bases and J shed 4 bases, with 17 bases lying between them. CDR3 size: 15 residues. The CDR3 DNA reads as TGTGCCAGTAGTCCAGGTCTGGCAGTTGGCTATGGCTACACCTTC. This encodes CASSPGLAVGYGYTF.

The CDR3 loop reads CASSFGGQETQYF. The CDR3 coding sequence is TGTGCCAGCAGCTTTGGGGGACAAGAGACCCAGTACTTC. This chain uses TRBV7-2 with TRBJ2-5; TRBD1 or TRBD2 may be the D gene (5 bases each). CDR3 length: 13 residues. Trimming took off 3 bases at V and 2 bases at J, with 7 bases between the two ends. CDR1 is SGHTA and CDR2 is FQGNSA in the germline V gene. The full variable domain, with the rest looked up from reference TRBV7-2 and TRBJ2-5, is GAGVSQSPSNKVTEKGKDVELRCDPISGHTALYWYRQSLGQGLEFLIYFQGNSAPDKSGLPSDRFSAERTGGSVSTLTIQRTQQEDSAVYLCASSFGGQETQYFGPGTRLLVL.

The J gene is TRBJ1-1, the V gene TRBV5-4; 10 nucleotides match TRBD1. V lost 4 bases to trimming and J lost 2 bases; unmatched junction nucleotides: 5. CDR3 length: 15 residues. Germline values: CDR1 SGHNT, CDR2 YYREEE (reference sequence). CDR3 DNA: TGTGCCAGCAGCCCGACAGGGGGCTACAACACTGAAGCTTTCTTT. This encodes CASSPTGGYNTEAFF. Full variable domain (remainder filled in from reference TRBV5-4 and TRBJ1-1): ETGVTQSPTHLIKTRGQQVTLRCSSQSGHNTVSWYQQALGQGPQFIFQYYREEENGRGNFPPRFSGLQFPNYSSELNVNALELDDSALYLCASSPTGGYNTEAFFGQGTRLTVV.

The chain has TRBV2 and TRBJ2-3, with TRBD1 as a possible D gene (6 bases). Germline V gene sequence: CDR1 SNHLY, CDR2 FYNNEI. This CDR3 contains 16 residues. V gave up 4 bases and J gave up 2 bases, with 16 bases separating them. CDR3 sequence (DNA): TGTGCCAGCAGTGGCCTACAGGGAAGGTCCACAGATACGCAGTATTTT. Translating it yields CASSGLQGRSTDTQYF.